This TCR beta chain was recorded in a study of blood T cell repertoires in COVID-19. The overall study: Whether acute or convalescent, the COVID-19 samples came from the United States, Italy and Spain.

How the authors handled the data: How many nucleated cells were present was estimated from reference gene primer amplification. The assay was immunoSEQ multiplex PCR, and TCRdb's table has in-frame clones only and misses some. That table supplies the V and J calls and clone size; D and trimming were determined from the DNA. The sample lists approximately 150,000 clones; around four fifths were seen once. This CDR3 region has 15 residues. The ends lost 4 bases at V and 3 bases at J; junction bases unmatched: 3. Germline CDR1 SGHVS, CDR2 FNYEAQ. Material: peripheral blood. The chain combines TRBV7-6 with TRBJ2-1, with TRBD2 matching 10 bases. This TCR was recovered from a woman in her 70s who had recovered from COVID-19. The CDR3 sequence is CASSSRLAGYNEQFF. DNA of the CDR3: TGTGCCAGCAGCTCCAGACTAGCGGGCTACAATGAGCAGTTCTTC.